Here is one TCR beta chain with its context. Its antigen is still unknown. CDR3 length: 14 residues. V was cut by 2 bases and J by 4 bases, with 9 bases left in between. Germline CDR1 and CDR2: SGHDN and FVKESK. This sample is drawn from a study of T cells in Graves' hyperthyroidism and ophthalmopathy. Authors of the study amplified TCR beta CDR3 regions from RNA transcripts. The TCR CDR3 was amplified in a first-round RT-PCR using the HTBI primer set. TCRdb fed the multiplex PCR reads into MiXCR, producing one record per CDR3 protein. The table lists nearly 600,000 distinct CDR3 sequences, approximately 14% of them singletons, with 7% to 9% in the top ten. General study findings and limits: Ophthalmopathy, as predicted by the model, came a median about seven months after the prediction.

The study left out patients who had uncontrolled infection, other autoimmune disease, pregnancy or lactation. Around 9.8 ml fresh peripheral blood yielded the PBMCs. The V call is TRBV14, the J call TRBJ1-3; D gene unclear. This clonotype was obtained from a woman aged 18 to 35 with Graves' ophthalmopathy. The sequencing sample was made of blood. The DNA of the CDR3 is TGTGCCAGCAGCCAACAGGTCGCGGGAAACACCATATATTTT. It translates to CASSQQVAGNTIYF. Combining the CDR3 with reference TRBV14 and TRBJ1-3 gives the whole variable domain EAGVTQFPSHSVIEKGQTVTLRCDPISGHDNLYWYRRVMGKEIKFLLHFVKESKQDESGMPNNRFLAERTGGTYSTLKVQPAELEDSGVYFCASSQQVAGNTIYFGEGSWLTVV.